These 18 T cell receptor beta chains were sequenced from one sample in a study of spatial heterogeneity in lung cancer. Stated time point: blood at routine non-recurrence follow-up after resection. TCRdb reprocessed the 5' RACE reads via MiXCR and lists one record per CDR3 protein. The table has 60,000 to 85,000 distinct CDR3 sequences, around 9.3% seen once. Source: PBMCs, taken at follow-up. The receptors were gathered from a female donor with early-stage non-small cell lung cancer.

In its sample, this clonotype was seen many times. The chain has TRBV11-2 and TRBJ1-6; D not certain. Germline-derived CDR1 and CDR2 are SGHAT and FQNNGV. The CDR3 spans 14 residues. Trimming left V 5 bases short and J 0 bases short, with 5 bases between. CDR3 nucleotides: TGTGCCAGCAGCCCGAGCTCCTATAATTCACCCCTCCACTTT. Amino acids: CASSPSSYNSPLHF.

This clonotype was recorded at least ten times. The genes are TRBV28 and TRBJ1-1; D is unresolved. Germline V gene data show CDR1 as MDHEN and CDR2 as SYDVKM. The CDR3 covers 14 residues. The germline V and J ends were trimmed by 6 bases and 0 bases, with 11 bases remaining between them. DNA of the CDR3: TGTGCCAGCAGCCCGGGAGCCATGAACACTGAAGCTTTCTTT. Encoded protein: CASSPGAMNTEAFF. The full variable domain, with the rest looked up from reference TRBV28 and TRBJ1-1, is DVKVTQSSRYLVKRTGEKVFLECVQDMDHENMFWYRQDPGLGLRLIYFSYDVKMKEKGDIPEGYSVSREKKERFSLILESASTNQTSMYLCASSPGAMNTEAFFGQGTRLTVV.

J is TRBJ2-3 and V is TRBV15; weak D call: TRBD2 (5 bases). The CDR3 length is 15 residues. Germline CDR1 reads LNHNV; CDR2 reads YYDKDF (reference sequence). Trimming took off 5 bases at V and 3 bases at J, with 15 bases between the two ends. In DNA, the CDR3 is TGTGCCACCAGCCCCCACCTACCGGGGACAGATACGCAGTATTTT. This sequence encodes CATSPHLPGTDTQYF.

This clonotype was found many times. The chain uses TRBV5-1 and TRBJ2-7, with D possibly being TRBD1 (5 bases). The CDR3 runs to 15 residues. The ends were cut back, 0 bases at V and 6 bases at J, with 16 bases in the middle. The V gene's germline CDR1 is SGHRS and CDR2 YFSETQ. The CDR3 sequence: CASSLGQTGPAEQYF. The CDR3 nucleotides are TGCGCCAGCAGCTTGGGGCAAACAGGCCCAGCCGAGCAGTACTTC.

This clonotype showed up just a few times. V usage is TRBV11-1 and J usage is TRBJ2-7; 7 bases agree with TRBD1. V trimming: 4 bases; J trimming: 1 base; junction bases outside the gene matches: 7. The CDR3 contains 15 residues. The V gene's germline CDR1 is SGHAT and CDR2 FQDESV (reference sequence). The CDR3 here is CASSSKTGKSYEQYF. DNA of the CDR3: TGTGCCAGCAGCTCCAAGACAGGGAAATCCTACGAGCAGTACTTC. Combining the CDR3 with reference TRBV11-1 and TRBJ2-7 gives the whole variable domain EAEVAQSPRYKITEKSQAVAFWCDPISGHATLYWYRQILGQGPELLVQFQDESVVDDSQLPKDRFSAERLKGVDSTLKIQPAELGDSAMYLCASSSKTGKSYEQYFGPGTRLTVT.

This clonotype was observed many times. The chain joins TRBV5-1 to TRBJ2-3; D ambiguous. The CDR3 has 14 amino acids. Germline CDR1 reads SGHRS; CDR2 reads YFSETQ. Trimming removed 7 bases at V and 0 bases at J, with 12 bases between. The CDR3 sequence is CASAPGVSTDTQYF. CDR3 bases: TGCGCCAGCGCCCCTGGAGTTAGCACAGATACGCAGTATTTT. Looking up the rest from reference TRBV5-1 and TRBJ2-3 gives the full variable domain: KAGVTQTPRYLIKTRGQQVTLSCSPISGHRSVSWYQQTPGQGLQFLFEYFSETQRNKGNFPGRFSGRQFSNSRSEMNVSTLELGDSALYLCASAPGVSTDTQYFGPGTRLTVL.

This clonotype was recorded at least ten times. The rearrangement links TRBV10-3 to TRBJ2-7; tentatively, D is TRBD2 (5 bases). The V gene's germline CDR1 is ENHRY and CDR2 SYGVKD. The CDR3 length is 14 residues. V lost 6 bases and J lost 5, with 17 bases in between. This chain's CDR3 is CAIREPGEWDEQYF. CDR3 nucleotide sequence: TGTGCCATCAGGGAACCTGGGGAGTGGGACGAGCAGTACTTC.

The V call is TRBV5-1, the J call TRBJ2-3; D call uncertain. The germline V and J ends were trimmed by 4 bases and 0 bases, with 15 bases remaining between them. Germline CDR1 and CDR2: SGHRS and YFSETQ. The CDR3 length is 16 residues. The CDR3 DNA sequence: TGCGCCAGCAGCGCGACTCTTCTTACTAGCACAGATACGCAGTATTTT. Its translation is CASSATLLTSTDTQYF.

This clonotype was seen at least ten times. This chain links TRBV10-3 with TRBJ2-1, with 8 positions matching TRBD2. Looked up from germline, CDR1 is ENHRY and CDR2 is SYGVKD. V shed 11 bases and J 6 bases; nucleotides not matched to a gene: 6. This CDR3 is 12 amino acids long. As DNA, the CDR3 is TGTGCCTCCTCCGGGACTAGCAATGAGCAGTTCTTC. This codes for CASSGTSNEQFF.

V is TRBV24-1 and J is TRBJ2-1, with unresolved D. V gave up 7 bases and J gave up 5 bases, with 11 bases separating them. From germline, CDR1 is KGHDR and CDR2 SFDVKD. The CDR3 runs 13 residues. CDR3 residues: CATRGTPDNEQFF. Here the CDR3 DNA reads TGTGCCACCAGAGGAACCCCCGACAATGAGCAGTTCTTC.

This clonotype was counted many times. The chain links TRBV18 to TRBJ2-7, with no clear D. In germline, CDR1 is KGHSH, CDR2 LQKENI. This CDR3 contains 12 residues. The V and J ends lost 2 bases and 0 bases respectively, with 2 bases between them. CDR3 coding DNA: TGTGCCAGCTCACCAGACTCCTACGAGCAGTACTTC. Protein product: CASSPDSYEQYF.

This clonotype was found many times. The chain is built from TRBV9 and TRBJ2-1; TRBD2 matches at 8 bases. The V and J ends lost 4 bases and 8 bases, in that order; junction bases with no gene match: 11. Germline values: CDR1 SGDLS, CDR2 YYNGEE. There are 15 residues in the CDR3. The CDR3 bases are TGTGCCAGCAGCCCCGGGCTAGCGGGTGCGGATGAGCAGTTCTTC. Its protein is CASSPGLAGADEQFF.

This clonotype came up many times. The CDR3 DNA follows: TGTGCCAGCAGCGTAGGGACGGAATACAATGAGCAGTTCTTC. This translates into CASSVGTEYNEQFF. V usage is TRBV9 and J usage is TRBJ2-1; unclear D gene. CDR3 length: 14 amino acids. Germline V gene lookup returns CDR1 SGDLS and CDR2 YYNGEE. Trimming removed 0 bases at V and 4 bases at J, with 8 bases between.

V and J are TRBV7-2 and TRBJ2-1; D might be TRBD2 (6 bases). CDR1 SGHTA and CDR2 FQGNSA come from the germline V gene. This CDR3 has 14 amino acids. V lost 5 bases and J 5 bases, leaving 13 bases between the germline ends. CDR3 loop: CASSPQGRHNEQFF. In nucleotides, the CDR3 is TGTGCCAGCAGCCCCCAAGGGAGGCACAATGAGCAGTTCTTC.

This rearrangement joins TRBV28 to TRBJ1-5; tentatively, D is TRBD1 (5 bases). Trimming removed 6 bases from V and 5 bases from J, with 17 bases in between. CDR1 is MDHEN and CDR2 is SYDVKM in the germline V gene. The CDR3 is 15 residues long. For the CDR3, the DNA is TGTGCCAGCAGCTCCGATGGGGGAGGTTATCAGCCCCAGCATTTT. Amino acid sequence: CASSSDGGGYQPQHF. The whole variable domain, filled in from reference TRBV28 and TRBJ1-5, reads DVKVTQSSRYLVKRTGEKVFLECVQDMDHENMFWYRQDPGLGLRLIYFSYDVKMKEKGDIPEGYSVSREKKERFSLILESASTNQTSMYLCASSSDGGGYQPQHFGDGTRLSIL.

This clonotype was detected only a few times. The chain uses TRBV27 and TRBJ2-3, with 9 bases aligning to TRBD1. Germline CDR1 MNHEY, CDR2 SMNVEV (reference sequence). The CDR3 is 15 residues long. V dropped 8 bases and J dropped 7; count of bases not matched to a gene: 13. The CDR3 is CASVTGGSGGHTQYF. DNA for the CDR3: TGTGCCAGCGTTACAGGGGGCTCGGGGGGCCATACGCAGTATTTT.

This clonotype has a handful of counts. The rearrangement uses TRBV6-5 and TRBJ2-7; D remains unclear. The length of the CDR3 is 11 residues. V lost 2 bases, J lost 6 bases, and 5 bases lay in between. The V gene's germline CDR1 is MNHEY and CDR2 SVGAGI. In nucleotides, the CDR3 is TGTGCCAGCAGTTACGCCCGCGAGCAGTACTTC. Protein product: CASSYAREQYF.

This sequence joins TRBV5-1 and TRBJ2-1, with a possible D match to TRBD1 (6 bases). CDR1 and CDR2 (germline): SGHRS, YFSETQ. Between the trimmed V and J ends, which lost 6 bases and 7 bases, there was a span of 17 bases. The CDR3 is 14 amino acids. CDR3 residues: CASTEWTDSNEQFF. DNA of the CDR3: TGCGCCAGCACTGAGTGGACAGACAGTAATGAGCAGTTCTTC.